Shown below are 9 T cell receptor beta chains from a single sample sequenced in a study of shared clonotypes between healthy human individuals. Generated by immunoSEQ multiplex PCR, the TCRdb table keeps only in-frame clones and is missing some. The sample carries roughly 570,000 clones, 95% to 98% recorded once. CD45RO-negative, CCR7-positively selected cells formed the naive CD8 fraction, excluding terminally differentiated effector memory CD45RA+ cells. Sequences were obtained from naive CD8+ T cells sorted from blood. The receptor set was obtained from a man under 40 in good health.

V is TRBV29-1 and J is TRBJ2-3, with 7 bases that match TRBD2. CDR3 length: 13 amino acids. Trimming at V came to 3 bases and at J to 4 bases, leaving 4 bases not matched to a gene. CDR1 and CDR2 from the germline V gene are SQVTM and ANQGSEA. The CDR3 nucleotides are TGCAGCGTTGAGCGGGAGTGGTCAGATACGCAGTATTTT. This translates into CSVEREWSDTQYF.

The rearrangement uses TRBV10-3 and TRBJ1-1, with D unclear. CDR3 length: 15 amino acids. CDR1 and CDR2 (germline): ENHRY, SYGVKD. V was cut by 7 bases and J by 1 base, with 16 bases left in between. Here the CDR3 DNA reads TGTGCCATCACCTCCGAGCCTAACTCGAACACTGAAGCTTTCTTT. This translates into CAITSEPNSNTEAFF.

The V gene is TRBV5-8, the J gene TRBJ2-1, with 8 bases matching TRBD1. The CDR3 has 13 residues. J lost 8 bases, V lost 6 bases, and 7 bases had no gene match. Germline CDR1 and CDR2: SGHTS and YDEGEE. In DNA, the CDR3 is TGTGCCAGCAACGGACAGGGTGGCCATGAGCAGTTCTTC. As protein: CASNGQGGHEQFF.

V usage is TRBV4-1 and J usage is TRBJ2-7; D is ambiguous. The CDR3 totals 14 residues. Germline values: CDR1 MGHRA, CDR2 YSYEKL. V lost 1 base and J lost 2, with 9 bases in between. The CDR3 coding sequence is TGCGCCAGCAGCCAAGTAGCTGGAACCTACGAGCAGTACTTC. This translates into CASSQVAGTYEQYF.

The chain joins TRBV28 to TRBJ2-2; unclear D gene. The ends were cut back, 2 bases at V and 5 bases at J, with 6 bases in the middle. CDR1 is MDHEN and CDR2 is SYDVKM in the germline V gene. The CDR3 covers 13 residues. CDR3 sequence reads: CASSLPRTGELFF. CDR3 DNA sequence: TGTGCCAGCAGTTTACCGAGAACCGGGGAGCTGTTTTTT.

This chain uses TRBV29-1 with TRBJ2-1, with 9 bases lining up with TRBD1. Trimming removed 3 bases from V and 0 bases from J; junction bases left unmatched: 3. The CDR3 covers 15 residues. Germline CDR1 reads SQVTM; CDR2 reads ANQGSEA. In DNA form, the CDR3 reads TGCAGCGTTGACGACAGGGGGGCCTCCTACAATGAGCAGTTCTTC. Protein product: CSVDDRGASYNEQFF.

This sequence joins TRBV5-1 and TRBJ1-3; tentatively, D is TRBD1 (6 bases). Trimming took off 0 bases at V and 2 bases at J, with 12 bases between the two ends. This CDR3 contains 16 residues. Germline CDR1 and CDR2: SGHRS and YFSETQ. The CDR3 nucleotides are TGCGCCAGCAGCTTGGCCGCGGACAGCCCTGGAAACACCATATATTTT. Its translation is CASSLAADSPGNTIYF.

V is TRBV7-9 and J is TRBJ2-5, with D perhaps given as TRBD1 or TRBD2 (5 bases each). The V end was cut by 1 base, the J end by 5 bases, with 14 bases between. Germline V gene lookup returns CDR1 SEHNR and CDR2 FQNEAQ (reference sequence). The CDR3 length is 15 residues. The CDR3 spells CASSLVLRGVETQYF. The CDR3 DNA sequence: TGTGCCAGCAGCTTAGTCTTGAGGGGCGTCGAGACCCAGTACTTC.

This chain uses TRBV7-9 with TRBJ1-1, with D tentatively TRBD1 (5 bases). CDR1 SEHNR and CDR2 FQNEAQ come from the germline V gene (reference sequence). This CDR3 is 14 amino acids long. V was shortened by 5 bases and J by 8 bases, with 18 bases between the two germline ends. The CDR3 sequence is CASSQDWGVREAFF. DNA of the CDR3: TGTGCCAGCAGCCAGGACTGGGGGGTGAGGGAAGCTTTCTTT.